The 31 T cell receptor beta chains presented below share a single source sample, sequenced in a study of beta chain features in type 1 diabetes. The study, taken as a whole, reports: Researchers report that Type 1 diabetes patients had moderately but significantly shorter TCRB CDR3s across all four CD4+ subsets.

As every portion of the isolated RNA was reverse transcribed, the sequencing read expressed TCRB transcripts. Repertoires were generated with immunoSEQ multiplex PCR, while TCRdb's copy carries only in-frame clones and drops some. The sample has some 700,000 clones, 13% seen once. For these TCRs, the target antigens are not known. Specimen: naive CD4+ T cells from blood. These receptors were collected from a man aged 18 to 29 with type 1 diabetes.

The CDR3 protein is CATSRDEGFARTEAFF. Here the CDR3 DNA reads TGTGCCACCAGCAGAGATGAGGGATTCGCTCGCACTGAAGCTTTCTTT. The genes are TRBV15 and TRBJ1-1; unclear D gene. V lost 0 bases, J lost 4 bases, and 15 bases lay in between. CDR1 LNHNV and CDR2 YYDKDF come from the germline V gene (reference sequence). CDR3 length equals 16 residues.

This clone was picked up a small number of times. The chain links TRBV28 to TRBJ2-1; 8 nucleotides match TRBD1. The trim removed 1 base at V and 8 bases at J, leaving 4 bases unmatched. From germline, CDR1 is MDHEN and CDR2 SYDVKM. The CDR3 covers 14 residues. CDR3 DNA: TGTGCCAGCAGTTTATATGACAGGGGATATGAGCAGTTCTTC. It yields the protein CASSLYDRGYEQFF.

CDR3 protein: CSASEGYGYTF. For the CDR3, the DNA is TGCAGTGCTTCAGAGGGCTATGGCTACACCTTC. The chain carries TRBV20-1 and TRBJ1-2; no clear D. Between the trimmed V and J ends, which lost 5 bases and 4 bases, there was a span of 8 bases. The germline V gene encodes CDR1 DFQATT and CDR2 SNEGSKA (reference sequence). The CDR3 covers 11 residues.

This rearrangement joins TRBV7-9 to TRBJ1-1, with D tentatively TRBD1 (6 bases). In germline, CDR1 is SEHNR, CDR2 FQNEAQ (reference sequence). This CDR3 has 15 residues. Trimming shortened V by 1 base and J by 5 bases, and 14 bases separated the two germline ends. The CDR3 region is CASSLVQTGSTEAFF. The CDR3 DNA follows: TGTGCCAGCAGCTTAGTCCAAACAGGGAGTACTGAAGCTTTCTTT. Complete variable domain (other parts from reference TRBV7-9 and TRBJ1-1): DTGVSQNPRHKITKRGQNVTFRCDPISEHNRLYWYRQTLGQGPEFLTYFQNEAQLEKSRLLSDRFSAERPKGSFSTLEIQRTEQGDSAMYLCASSLVQTGSTEAFFGQGTRLTVV.

This clone occurred a few times. This rearrangement joins TRBV4-1 to TRBJ2-2, with 10 bases aligning to TRBD2. The CDR3 sequence is 17 residues long. Unmatched junction bases numbered 7, after V lost 4 bases and J lost 2 bases. Germline lookup yields CDR1 MGHRA and CDR2 YSYEKL. This CDR3 reads CASSPTGLAANTGELFF. CDR3 DNA sequence: TGCGCCAGCAGCCCTACTGGACTAGCGGCAAACACCGGGGAGCTGTTTTTT.

The chain combines TRBV11-2 with TRBJ1-2; unclear D gene. CDR3 length: 11 residues. V lost 3 bases and J lost 6, with 5 bases in between. Germline V gives CDR1 SGHAT, CDR2 FQNNGV. In nucleotides, the CDR3 is TGTGCCAGCAGCTTGGGGAATGGCTACACCTTC. As protein: CASSLGNGYTF.

J is TRBJ2-7 and V is TRBV5-1; D gene ambiguous. Per germline, CDR1 SGHRS and CDR2 YFSETQ. This CDR3 contains 13 residues. V was trimmed by 5 bases and J by 3 bases, leaving 12 bases between them. CDR3 sequence: CASSPRQDYEQYF. The CDR3 DNA reads as TGCGCCAGCAGTCCCAGGCAGGACTACGAGCAGTACTTC.

This clone showed up just a few times. This chain connects TRBV13 to TRBJ2-3; 10 positions agree with TRBD2. Germline V gene lookup returns CDR1 PRHDT and CDR2 FYEKMQ (reference sequence). CDR3 length equals 16 residues. J lost 0 bases, V lost 4 bases, and 4 bases had no gene match. CDR3 amino acids: CASSSSGLASTDTQYF. DNA for the CDR3: TGTGCCAGCAGCTCATCGGGACTAGCGAGCACAGATACGCAGTATTTT. The full variable domain, in which reference TRBV13 and TRBJ2-3 provide the parts outside the CDR3, is AAGVIQSPRHLIKEKRETATLKCYPIPRHDTVYWYQQGPGQDPQFLISFYEKMQSDKGSIPDRFSAQQFSDYHSELNMSSLELGDSALYFCASSSSGLASTDTQYFGPGTRLTVL.

Here the CDR3 reads CASSLTGQGSNEQYF. The CDR3 DNA sequence: TGCGCCAGCAGCTTGACGGGGCAGGGAAGTAACGAGCAGTACTTC. The genes are TRBV5-1 and TRBJ2-7, with D perhaps given as TRBD1 or TRBD2 (5 bases each). V was trimmed by 1 base and J by 5 bases, leaving 16 bases between them. Per germline, CDR1 SGHRS and CDR2 YFSETQ. The CDR3 is 15 amino acids.

The chain couples TRBV18 to TRBJ1-5, with no clear D. This CDR3 contains 14 residues. Germline V gene lookup returns CDR1 KGHSH and CDR2 LQKENI. V shed 5 bases and J shed 1 base, with 9 bases lying between them. CDR3 in amino acids: CASSTEKSNQPQHF. The DNA of the CDR3 is TGTGCCAGCTCAACAGAGAAGAGCAATCAGCCCCAGCATTTT.

The chain employs TRBV7-9 and TRBJ1-2; D not resolved. Germline V gene lookup returns CDR1 SEHNR and CDR2 FQNEAQ (reference sequence). This CDR3 region has 13 residues. Trimming took off 4 bases at V and 8 bases at J, with 14 bases between the two ends. The CDR3 DNA reads as TGTGCCAGCAGCTCCTCCGCTCGTGGGGGCTACACCTTC. It specifies CASSSSARGGYTF.

The chain joins TRBV5-1 to TRBJ2-5; a possible D gene is TRBD1 (5 bases). The CDR3 is made up of 13 amino acids. The V end lost 5 bases, the J end lost 1 base, and 9 bases lay between the germline ends. In germline, CDR1 is SGHRS, CDR2 YFSETQ. CDR3 loop: CASRGLLQETQYF. DNA of the CDR3: TGCGCCAGCAGGGGGCTACTCCAAGAGACCCAGTACTTC.

This clone was observed a few times. The rearrangement joins TRBV20-1 to TRBJ1-4; no firm D call. Germline CDR1 reads DFQATT; CDR2 reads SNEGSKA (reference sequence). The CDR3 loop spans 10 amino acids. The V end was cut by 4 bases, the J end by 8 bases, with 5 bases between. The DNA of the CDR3 is TGCAGTGCTAAAGGGGAAAAACTGTTTTTT. Translating gives CSAKGEKLFF.

The chain has TRBV6-5 and TRBJ2-7; TRBD2 matches at 10 bases. The CDR3 consists of 13 residues. CDR1 and CDR2 (germline): MNHEY, SVGAGI. Losses at the gene ends were 9 bases for V and 1 base for J; bases not matched to a gene: 3. CDR3 loop: CASRTSGSYEQYF. CDR3 DNA: TGTGCCAGTCGGACTAGCGGATCCTACGAGCAGTACTTC.

This clone was seen only a few times. The V gene is TRBV19, the J gene TRBJ1-4, with D tentatively TRBD1 (6 bases). Trimming pared 3 bases from V and 6 bases from J, leaving 17 bases between. The CDR3 totals 16 residues. Germline CDR1 and CDR2: LNHDA and SQIVND (reference sequence). CDR3 in amino acids: CASSIGFGGADEKLFF. The CDR3 nucleotides are TGTGCCAGTAGTATTGGGTTTGGGGGCGCGGATGAAAAACTGTTTTTT. Full variable domain (rest looked up from reference TRBV19 and TRBJ1-4): DGGITQSPKYLFRKEGQNVTLSCEQNLNHDAMYWYRQDPGQGLRLIYYSQIVNDFQKGDIAEGYSVSREKKESFPLTVTSAQKNPTAFYLCASSIGFGGADEKLFFGSGTQLSVL.

V and J are TRBV2 and TRBJ2-1, with D perhaps matching TRBD1 (6 bases). Germline loops: CDR1 SNHLY, CDR2 FYNNEI. The CDR3 totals 15 residues. Trimming pared 3 bases from V and 7 bases from J, leaving 16 bases between. The CDR3, as DNA: TGTGCCAGCAGTGATGGGGGCGATGGTTGGAATGAGCAGTTCTTC. Amino acid sequence: CASSDGGDGWNEQFF. Full variable domain (remainder filled in from reference TRBV2 and TRBJ2-1): EPEVTQTPSHQVTQMGQEVILRCVPISNHLYFYWYRQILGQKVEFLVSFYNNEISEKSEIFDDQFSVERPDGSNFTLKIRSTKLEDSAMYFCASSDGGDGWNEQFFGPGTRLTVL.

This chain joins TRBV7-9 and TRBJ2-2; TRBD1 matches 7 bases. Germline assignment: CDR1 SEHNR and CDR2 FQNEAQ (reference sequence). V gave up 8 bases and J gave up 7 bases; unmatched junction bases: 7. The CDR3 length is 13 residues. CDR3 sequence: CASRDRAVGELFF. The CDR3 bases are TGTGCCAGCCGAGACAGGGCGGTCGGGGAGCTGTTTTTT. Combining the CDR3 with reference TRBV7-9 and TRBJ2-2 gives the whole variable domain DTGVSQNPRHKITKRGQNVTFRCDPISEHNRLYWYRQTLGQGPEFLTYFQNEAQLEKSRLLSDRFSAERPKGSFSTLEIQRTEQGDSAMYLCASRDRAVGELFFGEGSRLTVL.

The gene calls are TRBV2 and TRBJ2-7; tentatively, D is TRBD2 (5 bases). The ends were cut back, 6 bases at V and 6 bases at J, with 12 bases in the middle. This CDR3 has 12 residues. Germline values: CDR1 SNHLY, CDR2 FYNNEI. The CDR3 loop is CASSGDSGEQYF. The CDR3 coding sequence is TGTGCCAGCAGCGGGGATTCAGGCGAGCAGTACTTC.

This rearrangement joins TRBV18 to TRBJ2-3; D unclear. Trimming shortened V by 3 bases and J by 1 base, and 20 bases separated the two germline ends. The CDR3 is 18 residues long. Per germline, CDR1 KGHSH and CDR2 LQKENI. The CDR3 loop reads CASSPIVGKGARTDTQYF. The CDR3 bases are TGTGCCAGCTCACCGATCGTTGGAAAGGGCGCCCGCACAGATACGCAGTATTTT. Drawing the rest from reference TRBV18 and TRBJ2-3, the complete variable domain is NAGVMQNPRHLVRRRGQEARLRCSPMKGHSHVYWYRQLPEEGLKFMVYLQKENIIDESGMPKERFSAEFPKEGPSILRIQQVVRGDSAAYFCASSPIVGKGARTDTQYFGPGTRLTVL.

In this sample, this clone turned up a few times. CDR3 in amino acids: CATKGAWGITARSYEQYF. In DNA, the CDR3 is TGTGCCACCAAAGGTGCGTGGGGAATTACAGCGCGTTCCTACGAGCAGTACTTC. V usage is TRBV10-3 and J usage is TRBJ2-7; unclear D gene. Trimming took 10 bases from V and 1 from J, leaving 29 bases between them. Germline V gene sequence: CDR1 ENHRY, CDR2 SYGVKD. The CDR3 runs to 18 residues.

V is TRBV5-1 and J is TRBJ2-3; TRBD2 is a possible D gene (6 bases). Between the trimmed V and J ends, which lost 5 bases and 9 bases, there was a span of 25 bases. This CDR3 comprises 16 residues. Germline CDR1 is SGHRS and CDR2 is YFSETQ. CDR3 DNA sequence: TGCGCCAGCAGAGGGCCGGGAGAGGAAGCCTCAGGGACGCAGTATTTT. It specifies CASRGPGEEASGTQYF.

This clone was found a few times. The chain uses TRBV19 and TRBJ2-1, with D perhaps matching TRBD1 (8 bases). The CDR3 loop spans 16 amino acids. CDR1 is LNHDA, CDR2 SQIVND, per germline (reference sequence). Trimming removed 3 bases from V and 7 bases from J, with 19 bases in between. This CDR3 is CASSMKLLQGGNEQFF. The DNA for the CDR3 is TGTGCCAGTAGTATGAAGCTCCTACAGGGGGGGAATGAGCAGTTCTTC.

This clone was seen a few times. This chain joins TRBV9 and TRBJ2-3, with a tentative D call TRBD2 (7 bases). Germline V gene sequence: CDR1 SGDLS, CDR2 YYNGEE. This CDR3 region has 16 residues. The V and J ends lost 4 bases and 0 bases respectively, with 15 bases between them. The CDR3 spells CASSPLGGASTDTQYF. CDR3 bases: TGTGCCAGCAGCCCTCTTGGGGGGGCGAGCACAGATACGCAGTATTTT.

In this sample, this clone turned up a few times. The chain employs TRBV7-2 and TRBJ1-2; TRBD1 is a possible D gene (5 bases). This CDR3 spans 14 amino acids. V lost 5 bases and J lost 4, with 14 bases in between. The germline V gene has CDR1 SGHTA and CDR2 FQGNSA. This CDR3 reads CASSLLGVVYGYTF. CDR3 DNA: TGTGCCAGCAGCCTCTTGGGGGTGGTCTATGGCTACACCTTC.

The chain uses TRBV6-5 and TRBJ1-1; tentatively, D is TRBD1 (5 bases). The CDR3 is made up of 14 amino acids. Germline CDR1 is MNHEY and CDR2 is SVGAGI. Trimming took off 6 bases at V and 5 bases at J, with 16 bases between the two ends. The DNA for the CDR3 is TGTGCCAGCAGGACACTACAGGTTGGGACTGAAGCTTTCTTT. Translating gives CASRTLQVGTEAFF.

A few counts support this clone. The gene calls are TRBV10-2 and TRBJ2-3; D is undetermined. The CDR3 runs to 12 residues. Trimming removed 6 bases at V and 5 bases at J, with 9 bases between. Germline-derived CDR1 and CDR2 are WSHSY and SAAADI. The CDR3 is CASRKDEDTQYF. DNA for the CDR3: TGCGCCAGCAGGAAGGACGAAGATACGCAGTATTTT.

This clone has just a few counts. The chain carries TRBV7-3 and TRBJ1-6; unclear D gene. This CDR3 has 13 amino acids. The V end was cut by 2 bases, the J end by 10 bases, with 9 bases between. CDR1 SGHTA and CDR2 FQGTGA come from the germline V gene. The DNA of the CDR3 is TGTGCCAGCAGCTTACAGGAACGCTCACCCCTCCACTTT. This sequence encodes CASSLQERSPLHF.

This clone appeared a few times. This chain uses TRBV2 with TRBJ2-7; maybe TRBD1 (8 bases). The CDR3 is made up of 14 amino acids. Between the trimmed V and J ends, which lost 5 bases and 0 bases, there was a span of 11 bases. Germline values: CDR1 SNHLY, CDR2 FYNNEI. The DNA for the CDR3 is TGTGCCAGCAGTACAGGGGGGGTCTCCTACGAGCAGTACTTC. It specifies CASSTGGVSYEQYF.

J is TRBJ2-7 and V is TRBV5-1; 10 bases agree with TRBD1. This CDR3 has 17 amino acids. Losses at the gene ends were 0 bases for V and 1 base for J; bases not matched to a gene: 7. Germline assignment: CDR1 SGHRS and CDR2 YFSETQ. CDR3 bases: TGCGCCAGCAGCTTGGTCCCCGGGACAGGGGAATCCTACGAGCAGTACTTC. This codes for CASSLVPGTGESYEQYF.

This clone has a handful of counts. This chain joins TRBV11-2 and TRBJ2-1; perhaps TRBD1 as D (5 bases). V was clipped by 5 bases and J by 7 bases, with 12 bases between them. This CDR3 has 13 residues. CDR1 SGHAT and CDR2 FQNNGV come from the germline V gene. For the CDR3, the DNA is TGTGCCAGCAGCATCGGACCAGGGAATGAGCAGTTCTTC. Translated: CASSIGPGNEQFF.

This clone was detected a few times. The rearrangement links TRBV18 to TRBJ1-1; TRBD1 is a possible D gene (5 bases). V lost 4 bases and J lost 2, with 14 bases in between. The CDR3 is made up of 15 amino acids. Germline CDR1 is KGHSH and CDR2 is LQKENI. CDR3 nucleotides: TGTGCCAGCTCACAGTACACGACAGCTAACACTGAAGCTTTCTTT. It specifies CASSQYTTANTEAFF. The whole variable domain, remainder taken from reference TRBV18 and TRBJ1-1, is NAGVMQNPRHLVRRRGQEARLRCSPMKGHSHVYWYRQLPEEGLKFMVYLQKENIIDESGMPKERFSAEFPKEGPSILRIQQVVRGDSAAYFCASSQYTTANTEAFFGQGTRLTVV.